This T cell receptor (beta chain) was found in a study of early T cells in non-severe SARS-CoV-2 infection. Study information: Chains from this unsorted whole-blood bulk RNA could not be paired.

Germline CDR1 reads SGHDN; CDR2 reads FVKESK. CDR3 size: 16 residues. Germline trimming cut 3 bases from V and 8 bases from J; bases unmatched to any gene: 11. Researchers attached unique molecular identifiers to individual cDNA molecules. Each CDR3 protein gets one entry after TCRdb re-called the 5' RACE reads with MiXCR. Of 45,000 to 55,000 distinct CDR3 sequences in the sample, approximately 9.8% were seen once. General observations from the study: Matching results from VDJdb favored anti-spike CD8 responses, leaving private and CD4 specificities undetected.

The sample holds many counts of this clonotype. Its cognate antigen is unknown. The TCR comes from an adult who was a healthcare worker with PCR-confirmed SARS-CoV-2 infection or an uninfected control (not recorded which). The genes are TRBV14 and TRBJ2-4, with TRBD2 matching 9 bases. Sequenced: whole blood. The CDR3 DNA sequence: TGTGCCAGCAGCCATTTCGATAGCGGGAGAAGGGACATTCAGTACTTC. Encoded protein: CASSHFDSGRRDIQYF. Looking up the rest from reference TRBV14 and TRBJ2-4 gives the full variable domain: EAGVTQFPSHSVIEKGQTVTLRCDPISGHDNLYWYRRVMGKEIKFLLHFVKESKQDESGMPNNRFLAERTGGTYSTLKVQPAELEDSGVYFCASSHFDSGRRDIQYFGAGTRLSVL.